Below are 10 T cell receptor beta chains sequenced from a single sample in a study of cytomegalovirus exposure and HLA in healthy donors. Primers: 60 Vbeta forward and 13 Jbeta reverse. Assay used: immunoSEQ multiplex PCR; TCRdb lists only in-frame clones, some missing. In the table there are 90,000 to 120,000 clones, 60% to 80% of which are singletons. The sequenced sample was PBMCs. Receptors were obtained from a middle-aged man in good health and CMV-seropositive.

This chain links TRBV9 with TRBJ1-3, with unresolved D. This CDR3 spans 13 amino acids. The germline V and J ends were trimmed by 3 bases and 0 bases, with 4 bases remaining between them. Germline-derived CDR1 and CDR2 are SGDLS and YYNGEE. DNA for the CDR3: TGTGCCAGCAGCGCAATCTCTGGAAACACCATATATTTT. It specifies CASSAISGNTIYF.

The chain employs TRBV4-1 and TRBJ2-3, with D maybe TRBD1 (6 bases). The germline V gene has CDR1 MGHRA and CDR2 YSYEKL. The CDR3 extends over 15 amino acids. V shed 1 base and J shed 5 bases, with 13 bases lying between them. CDR3 DNA: TGCGCCAGCAGCCAAGTGTTGGGGGCCGGAGATACGCAGTATTTT. The encoded protein is CASSQVLGAGDTQYF.

This CDR3 reads CASSVGRNNSPLHF. The CDR3 region has the DNA TGTGCCAGCAGCGTAGGCAGGAATAATTCACCCCTCCACTTT. The V and J genes are TRBV9 and TRBJ1-6; D call uncertain. The CDR3 covers 14 residues. V was shortened by 0 bases and J by 5 bases, with 6 bases between the two germline ends. Germline V gene lookup returns CDR1 SGDLS and CDR2 YYNGEE.

This rearrangement joins TRBV5-4 to TRBJ2-7, with 11 bases aligning to TRBD2. Trimming at V came to 4 bases and at J to 6 bases, leaving 9 bases not matched to a gene. The CDR3 has 15 amino acids. The germline gives CDR1 SGHNT, CDR2 YYREEE (reference sequence). In DNA form, the CDR3 reads TGTGCCAGCAGCCTCTTAGCGGGAGGGCAGGGCGAGCAGTACTTC. It yields the protein CASSLLAGGQGEQYF.

The V and J genes are TRBV18 and TRBJ2-1, with 8 bases that match TRBD2. Germline V lookup: CDR1 KGHSH, CDR2 LQKENI. V lost 5 bases and J lost 8; bases outside the gene matches: 8. This CDR3 is built from 14 residues. Here the CDR3 DNA reads TGTGCCAGCTCAGCATCAACTAGCGGCGATGAGCAGTTCTTC. It is translated as CASSASTSGDEQFF.

The chain uses TRBV2 and TRBJ1-2, with a possible D match to TRBD1 (5 bases). In germline, CDR1 is SNHLY, CDR2 FYNNEI. Trimming took off 5 bases at V and 5 bases at J, with 12 bases between the two ends. This CDR3 spans 13 amino acids. The CDR3 DNA reads TGTGCCAGCAGTCTAGTACAGGAGTATGGCTACACCTTC. Protein sequence: CASSLVQEYGYTF. The variable domain in full, completed from reference TRBV2 and TRBJ1-2, reads EPEVTQTPSHQVTQMGQEVILRCVPISNHLYFYWYRQILGQKVEFLVSFYNNEISEKSEIFDDQFSVERPDGSNFTLKIRSTKLEDSAMYFCASSLVQEYGYTFGSGTRLTVV.

The genes are TRBV18 and TRBJ2-7, with 9 bases fitting TRBD1. With V trimmed by 4 bases and J by 0 bases, 4 bases remained unmatched. Germline V gene data show CDR1 as KGHSH and CDR2 as LQKENI. There are 15 residues in the CDR3. The CDR3 protein is CASSLTGGTSYEQYF. CDR3 DNA sequence: TGTGCCAGCTCACTCACAGGGGGCACCTCCTACGAGCAGTACTTC.

CDR3 nucleotides: TGTGCCAGCAGCTTAACTGGGGGGGGACTAGAGCAGTTCTTC. Residues: CASSLTGGGLEQFF. The V call is TRBV7-3, the J call TRBJ2-1, with 7 bases identical to TRBD2. V lost 0 bases, J lost 10 bases, and 6 bases stayed unmatched. This CDR3 contains 14 residues. Per the germline V gene, CDR1 is SGHTA and CDR2 is FQGTGA.

The chain employs TRBV29-1 and TRBJ1-2, with 7 positions matching TRBD1. Trimming at V came to 0 bases and at J to 0 bases, leaving 13 bases not matched to a gene. Germline CDR1 is SQVTM and CDR2 is ANQGSEA. The CDR3 contains 18 residues. The CDR3 protein is CSVEDRAVGQATNYGYTF. The CDR3 bases are TGCAGCGTTGAAGATCGGGCCGTTGGACAGGCCACTAACTATGGCTACACCTTC.

On this clone: At one end, the junction sequence differs from germline, possibly due to a read error. This chain uses TRBV7-9 with TRBJ1-3; TRBD1 aligns across 7 bases. CDR3 length: 16 residues. The germline CDR1 and CDR2 sequences are SEHNR and FQNEAQ (reference sequence). The DNA of the CDR3 is TGTGCCAGCAGCTTTGGTCGCAGGGGGTTCAGAAACGCCATATATTTT. Its protein product is CASSFGRRGFRNAIYF. Based on the CDR3 plus reference TRBV7-9 and TRBJ1-3, the full variable domain is DTGVSQNPRHKITKRGQNVTFRCDPISEHNRLYWYRQTLGQGPEFLTYFQNEAQLEKSRLLSDRFSAERPKGSFSTLEIQRTEQGDSAMYLCASSFGRRGFRNAIYFGEGSWLTVV.